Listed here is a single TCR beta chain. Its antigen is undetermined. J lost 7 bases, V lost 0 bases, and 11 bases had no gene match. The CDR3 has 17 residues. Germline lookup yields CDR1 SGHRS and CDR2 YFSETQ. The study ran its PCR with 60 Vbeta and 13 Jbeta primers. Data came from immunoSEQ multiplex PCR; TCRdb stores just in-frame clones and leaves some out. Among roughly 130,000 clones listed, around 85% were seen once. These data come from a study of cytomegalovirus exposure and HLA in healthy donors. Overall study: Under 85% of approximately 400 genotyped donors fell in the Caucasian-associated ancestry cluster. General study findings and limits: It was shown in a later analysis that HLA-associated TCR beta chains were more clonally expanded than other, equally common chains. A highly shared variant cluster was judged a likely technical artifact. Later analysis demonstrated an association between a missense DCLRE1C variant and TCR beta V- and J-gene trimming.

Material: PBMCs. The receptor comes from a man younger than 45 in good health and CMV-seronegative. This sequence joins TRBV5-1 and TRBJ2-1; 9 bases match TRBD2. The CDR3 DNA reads TGCGCCAGCAGCTTGGGGCTAGCGGGGCCCTCGGAAAATGAGCAGTTCTTC. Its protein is CASSLGLAGPSENEQFF.